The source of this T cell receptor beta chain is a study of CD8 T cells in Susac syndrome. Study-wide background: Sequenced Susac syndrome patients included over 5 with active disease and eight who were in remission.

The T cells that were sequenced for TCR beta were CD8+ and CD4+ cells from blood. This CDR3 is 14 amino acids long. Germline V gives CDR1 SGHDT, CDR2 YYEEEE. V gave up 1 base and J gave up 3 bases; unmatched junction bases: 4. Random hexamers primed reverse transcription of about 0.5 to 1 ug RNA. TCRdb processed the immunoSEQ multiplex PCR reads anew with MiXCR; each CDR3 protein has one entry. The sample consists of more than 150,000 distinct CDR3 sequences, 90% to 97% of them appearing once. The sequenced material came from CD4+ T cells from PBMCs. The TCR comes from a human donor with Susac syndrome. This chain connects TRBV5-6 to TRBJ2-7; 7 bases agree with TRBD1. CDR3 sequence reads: CASSLRRQGYEQYF. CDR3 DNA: TGTGCCAGCAGCTTGCGGCGACAGGGCTACGAGCAGTACTTC.